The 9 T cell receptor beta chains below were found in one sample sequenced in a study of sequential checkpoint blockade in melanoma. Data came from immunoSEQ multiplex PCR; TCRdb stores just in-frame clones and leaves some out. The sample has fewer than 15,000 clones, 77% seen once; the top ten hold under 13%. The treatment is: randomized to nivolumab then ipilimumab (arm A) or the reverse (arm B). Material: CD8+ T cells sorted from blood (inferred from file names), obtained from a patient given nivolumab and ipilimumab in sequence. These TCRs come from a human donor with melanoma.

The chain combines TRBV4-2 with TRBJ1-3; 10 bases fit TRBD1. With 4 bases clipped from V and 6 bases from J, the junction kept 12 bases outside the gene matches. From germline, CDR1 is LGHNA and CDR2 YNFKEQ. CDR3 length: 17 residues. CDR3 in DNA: TGTGCCAGCAGCCCCCCTCTCCGGACAGGGGGGGAAAACACCATATATTTT. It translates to CASSPPLRTGGENTIYF.

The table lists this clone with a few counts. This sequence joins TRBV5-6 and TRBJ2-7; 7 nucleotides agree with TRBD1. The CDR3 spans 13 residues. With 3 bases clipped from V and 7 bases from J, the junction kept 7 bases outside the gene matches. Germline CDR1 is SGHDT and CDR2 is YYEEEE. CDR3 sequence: CASSWGTVWEQYF. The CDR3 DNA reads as TGTGCCAGCAGCTGGGGGACAGTATGGGAGCAGTACTTC.

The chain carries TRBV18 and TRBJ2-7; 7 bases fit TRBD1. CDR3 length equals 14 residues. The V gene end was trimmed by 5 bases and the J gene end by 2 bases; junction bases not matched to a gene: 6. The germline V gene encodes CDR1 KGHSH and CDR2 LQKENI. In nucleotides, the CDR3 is TGTGCCAGCTCAACAACTGGACAGGCCTACGAGCAGTACTTC. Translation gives CASSTTGQAYEQYF.

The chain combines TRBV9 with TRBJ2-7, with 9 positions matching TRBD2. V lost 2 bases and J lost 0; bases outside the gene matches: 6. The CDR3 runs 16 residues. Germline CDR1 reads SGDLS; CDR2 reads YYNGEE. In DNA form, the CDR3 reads TGTGCCAGCAGCGTTTACGCGGGAGGGCCCTCCTACGAGCAGTACTTC. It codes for CASSVYAGGPSYEQYF.

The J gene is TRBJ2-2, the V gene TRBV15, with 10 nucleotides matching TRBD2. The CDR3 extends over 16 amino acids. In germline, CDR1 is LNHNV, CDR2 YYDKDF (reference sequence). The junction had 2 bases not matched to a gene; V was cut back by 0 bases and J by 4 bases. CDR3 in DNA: TGTGCCACCAGCAGAGAACTAGCGGGATCCACCGGGGAGCTGTTTTTT. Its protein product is CATSRELAGSTGELFF.

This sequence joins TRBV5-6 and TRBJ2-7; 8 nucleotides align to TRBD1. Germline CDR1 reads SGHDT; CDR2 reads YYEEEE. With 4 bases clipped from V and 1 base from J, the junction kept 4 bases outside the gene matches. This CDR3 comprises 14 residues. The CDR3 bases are TGTGCCAGCAGCCCAACAGGGGGGTCCTACGAGCAGTACTTC. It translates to CASSPTGGSYEQYF. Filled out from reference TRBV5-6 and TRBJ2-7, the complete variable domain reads DAGVTQSPTHLIKTRGQQVTLRCSPKSGHDTVSWYQQALGQGPQFIFQYYEEEERQRGNFPDRFSGHQFPNYSSELNVNALLLGDSALYLCASSPTGGSYEQYFGPGTRLTVT.

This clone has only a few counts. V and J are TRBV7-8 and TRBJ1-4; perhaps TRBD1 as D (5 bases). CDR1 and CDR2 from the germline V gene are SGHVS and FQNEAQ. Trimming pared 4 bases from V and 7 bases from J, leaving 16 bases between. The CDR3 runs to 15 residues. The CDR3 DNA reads TGTGCCAGCAGCTCCCGGACATTAATGAGTGAAAAACTGTTTTTT. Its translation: CASSSRTLMSEKLFF.

The CDR3 DNA is TGTGCCAGCAGCTTGTATGGGTCTAGCGGGAATCCAAGCAATGAGCAGTTCTTC. Translating gives CASSLYGSSGNPSNEQFF. The chain couples TRBV7-8 to TRBJ2-1; 9 bases agree with TRBD2. The CDR3 contains 18 residues. V lost 3 bases and J lost 6; bases outside the gene matches: 15. From germline, CDR1 is SGHVS and CDR2 FQNEAQ.

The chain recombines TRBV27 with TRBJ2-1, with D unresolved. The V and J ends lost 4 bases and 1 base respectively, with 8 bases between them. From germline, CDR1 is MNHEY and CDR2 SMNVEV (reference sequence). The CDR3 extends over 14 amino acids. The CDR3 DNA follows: TGTGCCAGCAGTTCACGGGTATCCTACAATGAGCAGTTCTTC. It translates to CASSSRVSYNEQFF.